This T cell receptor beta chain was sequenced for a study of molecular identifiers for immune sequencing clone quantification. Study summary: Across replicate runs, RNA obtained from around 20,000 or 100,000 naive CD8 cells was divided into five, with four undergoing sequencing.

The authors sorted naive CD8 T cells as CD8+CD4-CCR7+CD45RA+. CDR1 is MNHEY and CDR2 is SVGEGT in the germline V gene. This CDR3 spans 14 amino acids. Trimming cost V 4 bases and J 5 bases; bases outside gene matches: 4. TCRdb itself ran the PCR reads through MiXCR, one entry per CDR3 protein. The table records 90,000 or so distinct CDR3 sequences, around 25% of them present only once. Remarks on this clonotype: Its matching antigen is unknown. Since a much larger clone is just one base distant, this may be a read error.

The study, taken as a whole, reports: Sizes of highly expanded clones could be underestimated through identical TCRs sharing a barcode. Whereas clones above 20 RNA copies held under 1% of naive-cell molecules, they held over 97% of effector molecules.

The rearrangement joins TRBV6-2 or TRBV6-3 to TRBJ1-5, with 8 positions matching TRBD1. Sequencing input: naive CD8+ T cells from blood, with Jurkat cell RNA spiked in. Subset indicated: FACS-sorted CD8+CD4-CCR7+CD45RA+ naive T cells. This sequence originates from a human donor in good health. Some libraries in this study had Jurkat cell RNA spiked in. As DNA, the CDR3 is TGTGCCAGCAGTTGGACAGGGAAAGATCAGCCCCAGCATTTT. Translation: CASSWTGKDQPQHF.